These 8 T cell receptor beta chains originate from one sample sequenced in a study of blood T cell repertoires in COVID-19. The data were produced by immunoSEQ multiplex PCR, yet TCRdb's version contains in-frame clones alone and is incomplete. The table shows under 250,000 clones, with roughly 86% occurring only once. The material sequenced was peripheral blood. Every receptor here comes from a woman aged 55 to 70 who had recovered from COVID-19.

The genes are TRBV6-5 and TRBJ1-2, with TRBD1 as a possible D gene (6 bases). The CDR3 has 14 residues. Germline V gene data show CDR1 as MNHEY and CDR2 as SVGAGI. Trimming cost V 10 bases and J 7 bases, with 22 bases left between them. The CDR3 here is CATTASGGGLGYTF. The CDR3 DNA follows: TGTGCCACTACGGCGTCTGGGGGGGGGCTTGGCTACACCTTC.

V is TRBV2 and J is TRBJ2-1, with TRBD1 identical over 7 bases. The CDR3 totals 15 residues. Germline values: CDR1 SNHLY, CDR2 FYNNEI. V shed 8 bases, J shed 7 bases, and the junction held 14 bases outside the gene matches. The CDR3 DNA reads TGTGCCAGCGCGGATCCGGACAGGTTCTGGAATGAGCAGTTCTTC. Its protein is CASADPDRFWNEQFF.

This sequence joins TRBV10-3 and TRBJ2-7; 10 bases fit TRBD1. Germline V gene sequence: CDR1 ENHRY, CDR2 SYGVKD. The V segment lost 3 bases and the J segment 6 bases; nucleotides outside the gene matches: 17. The CDR3 loop spans 18 amino acids. The CDR3 spells CAISDPRDRGRPMGEQYF. The CDR3 nucleotides read TGTGCCATCAGTGACCCGCGGGACAGGGGCCGGCCAATGGGCGAGCAGTACTTC.

About this clone: Other DNA sequences in this specimen translate into the identical CDR3. The genes are TRBV4-3 and TRBJ2-7; possible D gene TRBD2, 7 bases. The germline V and J ends were trimmed by 3 bases and 6 bases, with 12 bases remaining between them. The CDR3 is 13 amino acids. Per the germline V gene, CDR1 is LGHNA and CDR2 is YSLEER. This CDR3 reads CASSQRGGAEQYF. CDR3 nucleotides: TGCGCCAGCAGCCAGAGGGGGGGGGCCGAGCAGTACTTC.

CDR3 in DNA: TGTGCCACCAGCAGAGATTTAGGGACTTACACAGATACGCAGTATTTT. The encoded protein is CATSRDLGTYTDTQYF. The chain has TRBV15 and TRBJ2-3, with a possible D match to TRBD2 (6 bases). Germline V gene lookup returns CDR1 LNHNV and CDR2 YYDKDF (reference sequence). The CDR3 sequence is 16 residues long. V lost 0 bases and J lost 2, with 12 bases in between.

This clone turned up a few times. This chain links TRBV7-8 with TRBJ1-2; TRBD1 matches at 7 bases. The germline gives CDR1 SGHVS, CDR2 FQNEAQ. V dropped 4 bases and J dropped 4; count of bases not matched to a gene: 3. The CDR3 covers 13 residues. DNA of the CDR3: TGTGCCAGCAGCTCCGACAGGGCCTATGGCTACACCTTC. Amino acid sequence: CASSSDRAYGYTF.

V is TRBV3-1 (or the pseudogene TRBV3-2) and J is TRBJ2-5; the match to TRBD2 covers 7 bases. V was clipped by 3 bases and J by 9 bases; unmatched bases: 16. The CDR3 consists of 16 residues. In germline, CDR1 is LGHDT, CDR2 YNNKEL (reference sequence). DNA for the CDR3: TGTGCCAGCAGCCAGACCGAATGGGGGACTATTGTAGCCCAGTACTTC. Translated, it gives CASSQTEWGTIVAQYF.

This clone appeared once. This rearrangement joins TRBV5-4 to TRBJ2-2; weak D call: TRBD1 (7 bases). The V and J ends lost 4 bases and 3 bases respectively, with 16 bases between them. Germline V gene sequence: CDR1 SGHNT, CDR2 YYREEE (reference sequence). The CDR3 length is 16 residues. The CDR3 DNA sequence: TGTGCCAGCAGCCTCGGAGGGGGCCAGTACACCGGGGAGCTGTTTTTT. Its translation: CASSLGGGQYTGELFF.